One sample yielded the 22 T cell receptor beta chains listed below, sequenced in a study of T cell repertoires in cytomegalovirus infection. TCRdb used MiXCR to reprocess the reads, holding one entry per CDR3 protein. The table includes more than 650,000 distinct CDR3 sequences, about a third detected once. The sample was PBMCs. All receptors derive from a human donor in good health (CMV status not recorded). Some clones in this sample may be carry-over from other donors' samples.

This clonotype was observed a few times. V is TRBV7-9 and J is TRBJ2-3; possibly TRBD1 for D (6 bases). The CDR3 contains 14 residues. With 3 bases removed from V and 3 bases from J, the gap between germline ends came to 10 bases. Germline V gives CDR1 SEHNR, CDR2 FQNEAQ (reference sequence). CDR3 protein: CASSFVQGTDTQYF. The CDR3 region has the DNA TGTGCCAGCAGCTTCGTGCAGGGGACAGATACGCAGTATTTT.

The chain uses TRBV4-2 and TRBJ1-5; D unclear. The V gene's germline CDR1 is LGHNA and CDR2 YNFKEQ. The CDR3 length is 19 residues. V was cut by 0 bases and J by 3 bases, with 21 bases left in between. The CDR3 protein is CASSQDRAAGPTFNQPQHF. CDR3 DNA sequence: TGTGCCAGCAGCCAAGATAGAGCTGCAGGTCCGACTTTCAATCAGCCCCAGCATTTT.

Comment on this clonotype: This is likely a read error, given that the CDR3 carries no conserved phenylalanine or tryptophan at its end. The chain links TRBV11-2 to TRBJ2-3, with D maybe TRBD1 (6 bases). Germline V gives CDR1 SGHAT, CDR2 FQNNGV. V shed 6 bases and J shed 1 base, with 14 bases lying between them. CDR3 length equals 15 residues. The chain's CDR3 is CASRVDRLGTDTQYL. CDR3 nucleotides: TGTGCCAGCAGAGTAGACAGGCTCGGCACAGATACGCAGTATTTG.

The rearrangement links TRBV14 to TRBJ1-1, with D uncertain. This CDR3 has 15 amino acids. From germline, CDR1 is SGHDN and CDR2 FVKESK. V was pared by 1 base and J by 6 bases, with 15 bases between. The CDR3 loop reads CASSQARTAGAEAFF. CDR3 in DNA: TGTGCCAGCAGCCAAGCGCGGACCGCAGGCGCTGAAGCTTTCTTT.

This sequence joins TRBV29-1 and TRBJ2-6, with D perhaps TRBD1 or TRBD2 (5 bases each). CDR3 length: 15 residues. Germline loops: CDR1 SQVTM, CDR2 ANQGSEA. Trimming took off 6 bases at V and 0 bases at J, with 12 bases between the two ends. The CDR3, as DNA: TGCAGCGTCGGGACGGGCAACTCTGGGGCCAACGTCCTGACTTTC. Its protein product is CSVGTGNSGANVLTF.

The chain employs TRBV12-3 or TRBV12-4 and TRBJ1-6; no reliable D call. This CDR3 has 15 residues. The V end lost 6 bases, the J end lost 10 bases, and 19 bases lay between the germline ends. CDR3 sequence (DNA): TGTGCCAGCAGAAGTCGTGGGGTATGGAACTCACCCCTCCACTTT. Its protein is CASRSRGVWNSPLHF.

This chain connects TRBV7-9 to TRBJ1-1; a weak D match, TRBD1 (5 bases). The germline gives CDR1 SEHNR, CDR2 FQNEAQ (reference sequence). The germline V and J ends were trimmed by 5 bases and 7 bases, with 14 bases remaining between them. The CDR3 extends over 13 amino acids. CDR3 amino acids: CASSAGPEGEAFF. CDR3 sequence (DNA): TGTGCCAGCAGCGCAGGGCCGGAAGGTGAAGCTTTCTTT.

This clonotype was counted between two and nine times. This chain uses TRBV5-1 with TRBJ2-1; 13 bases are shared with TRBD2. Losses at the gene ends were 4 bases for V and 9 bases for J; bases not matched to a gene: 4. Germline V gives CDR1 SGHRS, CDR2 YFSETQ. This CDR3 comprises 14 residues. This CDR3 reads CASSGTSGISEQFF. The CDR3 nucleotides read TGCGCCAGCAGCGGGACTAGCGGGATATCTGAGCAGTTCTTC.

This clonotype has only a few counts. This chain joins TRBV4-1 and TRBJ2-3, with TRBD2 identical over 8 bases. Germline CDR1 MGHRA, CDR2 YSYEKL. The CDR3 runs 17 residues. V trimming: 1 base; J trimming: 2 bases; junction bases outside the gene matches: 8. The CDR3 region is CASSQAGAGGTTDTQYF. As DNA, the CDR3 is TGCGCCAGCAGCCAAGCAGGGGCGGGGGGAACCACAGATACGCAGTATTTT.

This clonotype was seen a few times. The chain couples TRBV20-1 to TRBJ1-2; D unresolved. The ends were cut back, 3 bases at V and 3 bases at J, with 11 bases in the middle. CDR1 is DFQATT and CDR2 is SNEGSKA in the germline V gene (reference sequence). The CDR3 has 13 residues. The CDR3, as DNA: TGCAGTGCTAGTGGGAGGGCTGACTATGGCTACACCTTC. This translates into CSASGRADYGYTF.

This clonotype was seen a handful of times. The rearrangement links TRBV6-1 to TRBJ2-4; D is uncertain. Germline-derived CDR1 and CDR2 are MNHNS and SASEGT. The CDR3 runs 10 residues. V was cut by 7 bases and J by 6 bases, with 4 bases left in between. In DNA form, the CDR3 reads TGTGCCAGCATAGGAAACATTCAGTACTTC. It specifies CASIGNIQYF.

CDR3 loop: CASSQGSLHPEYF. The CDR3 nucleotides are TGTGCCAGCAGTCAGGGGTCCCTACATCCGGAGTACTTC. This chain joins TRBV12-3 or TRBV12-4 and TRBJ2-7; weak D call: TRBD1 (6 bases). The CDR3 consists of 13 residues. The V end lost 5 bases, the J end lost 11 bases, and 19 bases lay between the germline ends.

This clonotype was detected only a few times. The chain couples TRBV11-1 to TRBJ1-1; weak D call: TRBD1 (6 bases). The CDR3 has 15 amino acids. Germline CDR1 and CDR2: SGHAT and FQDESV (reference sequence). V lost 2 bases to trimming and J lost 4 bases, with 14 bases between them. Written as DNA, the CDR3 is TGTGCCAGCAGCTTACGCAGGGGAGGTCGCACTGAAGCTTTCTTT. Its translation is CASSLRRGGRTEAFF.

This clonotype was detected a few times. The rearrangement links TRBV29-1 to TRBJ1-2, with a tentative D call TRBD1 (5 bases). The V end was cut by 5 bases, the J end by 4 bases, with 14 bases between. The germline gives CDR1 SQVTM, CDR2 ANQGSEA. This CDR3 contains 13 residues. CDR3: CSVLAMGVYGYTF. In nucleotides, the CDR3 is TGCAGCGTTTTGGCCATGGGGGTCTATGGCTACACCTTC.

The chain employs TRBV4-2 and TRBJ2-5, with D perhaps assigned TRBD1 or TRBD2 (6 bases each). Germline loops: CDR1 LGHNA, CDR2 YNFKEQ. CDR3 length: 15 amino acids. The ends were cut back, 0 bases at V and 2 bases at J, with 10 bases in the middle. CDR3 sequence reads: CASSQEGGTQETQYF. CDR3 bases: TGTGCCAGCAGCCAAGAAGGGGGGACACAAGAGACCCAGTACTTC.

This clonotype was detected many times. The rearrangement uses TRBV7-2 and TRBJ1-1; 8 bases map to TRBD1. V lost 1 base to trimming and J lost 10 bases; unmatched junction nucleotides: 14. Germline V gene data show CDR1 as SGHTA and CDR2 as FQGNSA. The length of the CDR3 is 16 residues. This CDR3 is CASSLGVNRGAHGAFF. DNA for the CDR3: TGTGCCAGCAGCTTAGGCGTCAACAGGGGGGCACATGGAGCTTTCTTT.

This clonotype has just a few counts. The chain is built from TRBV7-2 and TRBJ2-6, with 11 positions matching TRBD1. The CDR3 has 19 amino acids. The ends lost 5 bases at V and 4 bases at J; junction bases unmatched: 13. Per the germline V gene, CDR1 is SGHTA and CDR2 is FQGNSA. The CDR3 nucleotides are TGTGCCAGCAGCCCCCGGAGGGACAGGGGGACACGCGGGGCCAACGTCCTGACTTTC. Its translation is CASSPRRDRGTRGANVLTF.

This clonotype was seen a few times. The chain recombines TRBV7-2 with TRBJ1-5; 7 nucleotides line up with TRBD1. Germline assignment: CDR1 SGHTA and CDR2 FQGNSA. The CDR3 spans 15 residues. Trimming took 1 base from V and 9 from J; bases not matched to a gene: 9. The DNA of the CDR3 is TGTGCCAGCAGCTTAGTTAGGGCAGGGGGGTGGCCCCAGCATTTT. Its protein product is CASSLVRAGGWPQHF. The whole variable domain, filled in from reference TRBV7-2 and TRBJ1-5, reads GAGVSQSPSNKVTEKGKDVELRCDPISGHTALYWYRQSLGQGLEFLIYFQGNSAPDKSGLPSDRFSAERTGGSVSTLTIQRTQQEDSAVYLCASSLVRAGGWPQHFGDGTRLSIL.

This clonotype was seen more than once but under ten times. CDR3 loop: CSARDYRFATDTQYF. DNA for the CDR3: TGCAGTGCTAGAGACTACAGGTTCGCGACAGATACGCAGTATTTT. The chain joins TRBV20-1 to TRBJ2-3; possible D gene TRBD1, 5 bases. Looked up from germline, CDR1 is DFQATT and CDR2 is SNEGSKA (reference sequence). The CDR3 spans 15 residues. The V end lost 0 bases, the J end lost 3 bases, and 13 bases lay between the germline ends.

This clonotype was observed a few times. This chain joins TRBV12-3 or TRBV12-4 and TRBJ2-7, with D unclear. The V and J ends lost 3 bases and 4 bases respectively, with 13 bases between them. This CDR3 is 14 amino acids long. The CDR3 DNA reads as TGTGCCAGCAGTTTTCCCGGTCAGAAGTACGAGCAGTACTTC. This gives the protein CASSFPGQKYEQYF.

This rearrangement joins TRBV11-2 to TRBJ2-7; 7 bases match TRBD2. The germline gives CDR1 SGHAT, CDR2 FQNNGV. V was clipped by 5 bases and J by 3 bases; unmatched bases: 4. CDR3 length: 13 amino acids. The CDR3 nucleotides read TGTGCCAGCAGCCGCGGGAGCCGCTACGAGCAGTACTTC. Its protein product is CASSRGSRYEQYF.

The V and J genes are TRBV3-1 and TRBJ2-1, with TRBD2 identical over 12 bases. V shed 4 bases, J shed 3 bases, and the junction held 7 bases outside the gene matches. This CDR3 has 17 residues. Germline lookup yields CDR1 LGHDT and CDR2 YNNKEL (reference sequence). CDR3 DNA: TGTGCCAGCAGCCGACAACTAGCGGGGGGAATCTACAATGAGCAGTTCTTC. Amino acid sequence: CASSRQLAGGIYNEQFF.